This T cell receptor beta chain is from a study of cytomegalovirus exposure and HLA in healthy donors. Study findings and constraints: HLA-A and HLA-B allele assignments for most subjects were reportedly predicted accurately using TCR beta sequences. Associated with HLA alleles at 0.05 false discovery rate in a later analysis were over 15,000 TCR beta sequences. Earlier findings revealed that most TCR beta V segments proved productive either about 87% or about 30% of the time.

60 Vbeta and 13 Jbeta primers were used in PCR. Produced via immunoSEQ multiplex PCR; TCRdb's table is partial and in-frame only. Among roughly 130,000 clones listed, 65% to 85% were seen once. Note on this clone: Its antigen is as yet unknown.

What was sequenced was PBMCs. This TCR was sampled from a boy aged 5-17 years in good health and CMV-seronegative.

For the CDR3, the DNA is TGTGCCAGCAGCCAATCCCTGACAGGGGAATATAGCAATCAGCCCCAGCATTTT. Translated: CASSQSLTGEYSNQPQHF. The rearrangement links TRBV4-2 to TRBJ1-5; the match to TRBD1 covers 8 bases. Trimming took 2 bases from V and 0 from J; bases not matched to a gene: 9. Germline CDR1 LGHNA, CDR2 YNFKEQ. The CDR3 extends over 18 amino acids.